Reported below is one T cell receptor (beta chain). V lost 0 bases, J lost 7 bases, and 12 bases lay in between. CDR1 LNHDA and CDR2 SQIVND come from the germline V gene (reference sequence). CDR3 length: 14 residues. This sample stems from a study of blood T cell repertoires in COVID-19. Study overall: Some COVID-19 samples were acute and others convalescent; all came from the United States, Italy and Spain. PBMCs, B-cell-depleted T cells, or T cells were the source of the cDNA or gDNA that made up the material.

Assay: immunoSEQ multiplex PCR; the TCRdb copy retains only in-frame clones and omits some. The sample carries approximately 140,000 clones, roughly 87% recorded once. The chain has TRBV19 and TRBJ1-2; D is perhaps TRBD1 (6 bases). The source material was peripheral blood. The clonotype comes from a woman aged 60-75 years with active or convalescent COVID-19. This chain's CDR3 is CASSIDTGFGGYTF. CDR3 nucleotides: TGTGCCAGTAGTATAGACACAGGGTTCGGTGGCTACACCTTC.